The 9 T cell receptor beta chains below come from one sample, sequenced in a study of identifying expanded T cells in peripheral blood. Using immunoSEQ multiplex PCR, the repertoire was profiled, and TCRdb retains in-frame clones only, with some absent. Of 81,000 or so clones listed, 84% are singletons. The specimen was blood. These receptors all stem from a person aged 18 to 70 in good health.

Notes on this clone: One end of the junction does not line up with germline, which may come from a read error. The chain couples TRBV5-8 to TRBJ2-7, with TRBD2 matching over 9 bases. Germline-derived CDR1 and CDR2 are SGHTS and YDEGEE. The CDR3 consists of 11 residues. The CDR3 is CASSLETSGDF. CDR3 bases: TGTGCCAGCAGCTTGGAGACTAGCGGTGACTTC.

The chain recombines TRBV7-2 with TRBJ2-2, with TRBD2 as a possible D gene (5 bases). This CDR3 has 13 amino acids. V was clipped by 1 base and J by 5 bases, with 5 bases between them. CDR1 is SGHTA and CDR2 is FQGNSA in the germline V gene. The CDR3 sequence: CASSLERTGELFF. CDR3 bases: TGTGCCAGCAGCTTAGAGCGGACCGGGGAGCTGTTTTTT.

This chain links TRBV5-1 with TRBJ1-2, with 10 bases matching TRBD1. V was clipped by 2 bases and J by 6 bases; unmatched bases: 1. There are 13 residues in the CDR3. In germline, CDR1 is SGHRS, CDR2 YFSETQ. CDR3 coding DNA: TGCGCCAGCAGCTTCGGGACAGGGGATGGCTACACCTTC. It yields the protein CASSFGTGDGYTF.

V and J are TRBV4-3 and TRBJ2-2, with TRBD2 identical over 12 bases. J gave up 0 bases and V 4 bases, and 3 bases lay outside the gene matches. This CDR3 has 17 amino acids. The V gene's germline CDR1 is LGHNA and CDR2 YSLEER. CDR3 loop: CASSPGTSGSNTGELFF. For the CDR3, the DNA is TGCGCCAGCAGCCCAGGGACTAGCGGGTCGAACACCGGGGAGCTGTTTTTT.

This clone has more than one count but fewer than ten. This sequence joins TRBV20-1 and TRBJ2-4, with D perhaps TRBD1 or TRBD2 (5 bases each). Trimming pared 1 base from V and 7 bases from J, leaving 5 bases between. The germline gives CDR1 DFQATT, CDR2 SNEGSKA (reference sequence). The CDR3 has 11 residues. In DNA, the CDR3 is TGCAGTGCTAGAGGGGGGAACATTCAGTACTTC. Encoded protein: CSARGGNIQYF.

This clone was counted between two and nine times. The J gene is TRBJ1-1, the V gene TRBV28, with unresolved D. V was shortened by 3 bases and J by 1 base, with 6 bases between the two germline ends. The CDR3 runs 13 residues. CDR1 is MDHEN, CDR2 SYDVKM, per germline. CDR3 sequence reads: CASSFKENTEAFF. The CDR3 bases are TGTGCCAGCAGTTTTAAGGAGAACACTGAAGCTTTCTTT.

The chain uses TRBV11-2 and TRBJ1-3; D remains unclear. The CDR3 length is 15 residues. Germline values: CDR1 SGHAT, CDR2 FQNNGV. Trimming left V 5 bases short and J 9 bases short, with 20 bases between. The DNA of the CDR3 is TGTGCCAGCAGCCCGACCCCGGGAGTCGGTGGCACCATATATTTT. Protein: CASSPTPGVGGTIYF.

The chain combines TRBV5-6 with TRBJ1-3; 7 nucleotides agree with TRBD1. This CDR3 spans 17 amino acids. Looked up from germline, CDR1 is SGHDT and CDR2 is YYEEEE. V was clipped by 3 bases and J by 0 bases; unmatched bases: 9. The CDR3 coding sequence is TGTGCCAGCAGCTGGGGACCGGGACAGCTCTCTGGAAACACCATATATTTT. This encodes CASSWGPGQLSGNTIYF. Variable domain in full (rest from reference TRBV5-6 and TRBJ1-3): DAGVTQSPTHLIKTRGQQVTLRCSPKSGHDTVSWYQQALGQGPQFIFQYYEEEERQRGNFPDRFSGHQFPNYSSELNVNALLLGDSALYLCASSWGPGQLSGNTIYFGEGSWLTVV.

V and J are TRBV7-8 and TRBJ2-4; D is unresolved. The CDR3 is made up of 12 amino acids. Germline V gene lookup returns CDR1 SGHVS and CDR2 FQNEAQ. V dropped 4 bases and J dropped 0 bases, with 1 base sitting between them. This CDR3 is CASSSAKNIQYF. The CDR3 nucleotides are TGTGCCAGCAGCTCAGCCAAAAACATTCAGTACTTC.